The rows below give T cell receptor beta chains drawn from one sample of a study of T cells in Graves' hyperthyroidism and ophthalmopathy. MiXCR, run by TCRdb on the multiplex PCR reads, gives a single entry per CDR3 protein. The profile covers approximately 700,000 distinct CDR3 sequences, with roughly 17% appearing a single time and around 8% taken by the ten largest. Sequences were obtained from blood. The receptors come from a man younger than 30 with Graves' hyperthyroidism. Both conserved end residues are part of each CDR3. Fields, in order: D gene, clone size, J gene, V gene, CDR3 protein, CDR3 DNA. The D gene is left open where the match is weak. The size field is filled for only some rows; it gives once, few, many or a size class.

>.|many|TRBJ2-3|TRBV7-9
CASSFYRTDTQYF
TGTGCCAGCAGCTTCTACAGGACAGATACGCAGTATTTT
>TRBD1|.|TRBJ1-6|TRBV27
CASRQQGLNSPLHF
TGTGCCAGCAGACAACAGGGGCTTAATTCACCCCTCCACTTT
>.|many|TRBJ2-5|TRBV6-2/TRBV6-3
CASSTAIRAKETQYF
TGTGCCAGCAGTACCGCCATAAGGGCTAAAGAGACCCAGTACTTC
>.|many|TRBJ2-7|TRBV24-1
CATSDPGQPGSAEQYF
TGTGCCACCAGTGATCCTGGCCAACCTGGGTCGGCCGAGCAGTACTTC
>TRBD1|.|TRBJ1-1|TRBV10-3
CTGGGRGPKNTEAFF
TGCACGGGAGGGGGCAGGGGACCGAAGAACACTGAAGCTTTCTTT
>TRBD2|many|TRBJ2-1|TRBV28
CASSRTGLPFYNEQFF
TGTGCCAGCAGTCGTACGGGACTACCCTTCTACAATGAGCAGTTCTTC
>.|.|TRBJ2-5|TRBV12-3/TRBV12-4
CASSLGEKETQYF
TGTGCCAGCAGTTTGGGGGAAAAAGAGACCCAGTACTTT
>.|few|TRBJ1-1|TRBV12-3/TRBV12-4
CASRVAGVGTEAFF
TGTGCCAGCAGAGTCGCAGGGGTTGGAACTGAAGCTTTCTTT
>TRBD2|few|TRBJ2-7|TRBV10-2
CASRKAGEYIYEQYF
TGCGCCAGCAGAAAAGCGGGGGAATACATCTACGAGCAGTACTTC
>TRBD1|many|TRBJ2-1|TRBV28
CASSLTGGAIDEQFF
TGTGCCAGCAGCTTGACAGGGGGCGCTATCGATGAGCAGTTCTTC